In this sample, the clone carrying this T cell receptor beta chain turned up a few times. The CDR3 runs to 14 residues. The germline gives CDR1 SNHLY, CDR2 FYNNEI. The ends were cut back, 3 bases at V and 6 bases at J, with 14 bases in the middle. This entry belongs to a study of blood T cell repertoires in COVID-19. TCRdb's copy holds only in-frame clones and misses some; the assay was immunoSEQ multiplex PCR. Here the sample spans fewer than 500,000 clones, 75% to 90% being singletons. Across about two dozen US areas, participants ranged in age from about 18 to 90 years. Donors of Cohort 3 who recovered were those that had two negative PCRs, clearance, or symptom resolution.

This chain connects TRBV2 to TRBJ1-2; D gene unclear. Source material: PBMCs or T cells enriched from blood (not recorded which). This clonotype was sampled from a woman in her late teens or twenties who had recovered from COVID-19. The DNA for the CDR3 is TGTGCCAGCAGTGATGTGGGCCGGCCTGATGGCTACACCTTC. Translated: CASSDVGRPDGYTF.